This T cell receptor beta chain was identified during a study of regulatory T cells in long-lasting Graves disease (dated by TCRdb to the early 2020s). For the wider study: Newly diagnosed Graves' disease patients had taken antithyroid drugs for less than 3 months. A total of around 35 samples underwent TCR sequencing, from 13 patients with persistent Graves' disease and approximately 20 patients with newly diagnosed Graves' disease. Patients with persistent Graves' disease were compared with patients with newly diagnosed Graves' disease using TCR sequencing and RNA sequencing of peripheral blood. The study took place in China and was registered as a clinical trial. What the research found in general, with its limitations: As a limitation, the authors acknowledged that the small sample size may reduce accuracy. Lower TCR Shannon entropy and fewer highly expanded clones were observed in persistent Graves' disease patients than in newly diagnosed patients, which suggested clonal expansion. Only the TCR beta chain was sequenced and analyzed. TRBV28, TRBJ1-2 and TRBJ2-5 were preferentially used in persistent disease, while TRBV20-1 and TRBJ2-1 were favored in newly diagnosed disease. More public clonotypes were shared among persistent patients (about 2,800) than among newly diagnosed patients (roughly 1,000). Peripheral blood alone was examined, since thyroid tissue, which constituted the primary lesion, could not be accessed.

The library relied on multiplex PCR. The instrument was an Illumina HiSeq 4000. TCR beta libraries were built with iRepertoire HTBI primers and Arm-PCR amplification of CDR3 regions. Gel purification was performed on PCR products prior to sequencing. As for the original processing: A total of some 60 TRBV and 14 TRBJ segments were identified across samples and were used for gene usage analysis of CDR3 amino acid clonotypes. COPE and FqMerger were used to merge filtered high-quality paired reads into contigs. BLAST was used to align contigs to IMGT TRBV, TRBD and TRBJ reference genes, and CDR3 was defined according to IMGT. Clonotypes above 0.1% frequency were classified as highly expanded clones. Repertoire diversity was measured by Shannon entropy, and V-J evenness by the Gini coefficient. A clonotype was considered public if more than one individual shared it. TCRdb applied fastp at Q25 and MiXCR to the public reads, then kept only in-frame beta chains. Each entry is one CDR3 protein sequence, shown with its most common DNA and genes. TCRdb, rather than the study authors, made the V and J calls. The sample profile shows approximately 460,000 distinct CDR3 sequences; about a sixth of them were found once. The ten largest clones take up roughly 10% of the sample.

The sample's time point label, in plain terms: newly diagnosed GD, antithyroid drugs for less than 3 months. For both TCR sequencing and RNA sequencing, RNA was extracted from PBMCs using TRIzol. The diagnosis of Graves' disease followed American Thyroid Association guidelines. Patients for the study were recruited at an endocrinology department in Xi'an, China. Each patient gave 7.5 to 10 milliliters of peripheral blood, collected in an EDTA anticoagulant tube. Ficoll Paque Plus density gradient separation was used to isolate PBMCs, and no further T cell sorting was done. RNA quality was checked with an Agilent 2100 Bioanalyzer and agarose gel, and concentration with a NanoDrop 2000. Including the terminal cysteine and phenylalanine, the CDR3 comprises 13 residues. The CDR3 DNA has 39 bases and is translated from base 1. The germline V gene sets CDR1 to MGHRA and CDR2 to YSYEKL. V gives up 4 bases and J gives up 3 bases, and the segment between their germline ends measures 9 bases.

This clonotype showed up just a few times. Its cognate antigen has yet to be identified. No base quality values were provided; no much bigger clone lies one nucleotide off. A further study also used this sample, focusing on T cells in Graves' hyperthyroidism and ophthalmopathy. As that second paper reports: Stable Graves' hyperthyroidism was defined as the absence of progression to ophthalmopathy over 18 months of follow-up. Hyperthyroidism patients were newly diagnosed, with disease duration under 2 months, and aged 18 to 65 years. The study excluded patients with uncontrolled infections, other autoimmune diseases, pregnancy or lactation. Diagnoses relied on clinical symptoms, serum thyroxine and TRAb, thyroid ultrasound and orbital computed tomography. The TCR CDR3 was subjected to a first round of RT-PCR using the HTBI primer set and the Qiagen OneStep RT-PCR kit. Most expanded thyroid clonotypes (frequency above 0.001) were also found in blood, which suggests that blood repertoires may mirror thyroid immune responses. In cross-validation, a model built on a 13 V-J signature told ophthalmopathy apart from stable hyperthyroidism with over 85% sensitivity and around 84% specificity, and in testing the same model reached 80%/75%. In validation, the model predicted progression to ophthalmopathy with 65% to 71% sensitivity and approximately 78% specificity, a median of 6.5 months before onset. A discovery cohort of around 98 patients, about 40 with Graves' ophthalmopathy and fewer than 65 with stable Graves' hyperthyroidism, was used to find distinguishing TCR V-J signatures. Whether ophthalmopathy could be predicted prospectively was tested in an independent validation cohort made up of under 20 hyperthyroidism patients plus 17 patients who later progressed to ophthalmopathy. The 85 to 100 discovery patients were randomly split 7:3 into training and test sets. The study also compared thyroid tissue and blood T-cell repertoires from over 5 Graves' hyperthyroidism patients. After sampling, hyperthyroidism patients received methimazole starting at 30 mg daily, and ophthalmopathy patients received high-dose intravenous methylprednisolone. Libraries were constructed in a second round of multiplex PCR, after which size selection and purification were carried out. Libraries were sequenced paired-end with 100 bp reads on an Illumina HiSeq2000. SOAPnuke was used to process the raw data, throwing out any read that contained adapters or uncalled bases, had a mean Phred below 15, or lacked an exact constant-primer or identifier match. High-quality paired reads were merged using COPE v1.2.5, and each unique nucleotide sequence was defined as a clonotype. Clonotypes were aligned to IMGT TRBV, TRBD and TRBJ reference segments using MiTCR v1.1. Only V-J combinations with frequency above 0.0001, covering 99% to 99.2% of repertoires, were analysed. The TCS score was defined as F50 (clonal expansion) divided by E x V (chaos), with BLOSUM62-based TCRdist calculated between CDR3 peptides within each V-J. Welch's t-statistics and random forest reduced several hundred V-J features to roughly 13, which were used in a naive Bayes classifier (R e1071). No statistical method was used to set the sample size in advance, and investigators knew the group allocation. According to the paper, TCR Vbeta CDR3 sequencing was carried out on around 140 peripheral blood samples, which came from fewer than 50 ophthalmopathy, under 85 hyperthyroidism and approximately 17 progressor patients.

Sequencing was performed on peripheral blood mononuclear cells (PBMCs), taken at new diagnosis, from a patient treated with antithyroid drugs. This chain joins TRBV4-1 to TRBJ1-1, and possibly TRBD1, on 5 matching bases. The origin of this receptor is a young woman with Graves disease. Donor details come from another sample of the same person, matched by shared clones. CDR3 region: CASSRTGHTEAFF. The DNA reads TGCGCCAGCAGCCGAACAGGACACACTGAAGCTTTCTTT.